One and the same sample provided the 15 T cell receptor beta chains below, sequenced in a study of CD8 T cells in Susac syndrome. Random hexamers were used to reverse transcribe 0.5 to 1 ug of RNA. A single record per CDR3 protein comes from TCRdb applying MiXCR to the immunoSEQ multiplex PCR reads. The data hold around 110,000 distinct CDR3 sequences, with roughly 95% observed a single time. The sequencing sample was made of CD8+ T cells from PBMCs. The receptors come from a human donor with Susac syndrome.

The chain links TRBV29-1 to TRBJ2-3; D is unresolved. The V end lost 3 bases, the J end lost 8 bases, and 12 bases lay between the germline ends. The CDR3 extends over 12 amino acids. Germline assignment: CDR1 SQVTM and CDR2 ANQGSEA. Here the CDR3 reads CSVELLAGTQYF. The CDR3 DNA reads as TGCAGCGTTGAGTTGCTCGCAGGTACGCAGTATTTT.

V usage is TRBV9 and J usage is TRBJ2-7; 8 bases line up with TRBD2. Germline V gene sequence: CDR1 SGDLS, CDR2 YYNGEE. The ends lost 2 bases at V and 5 bases at J; junction bases unmatched: 6. The CDR3 has 14 residues. CDR3 bases: TGTGCCAGCAGCGTGCGGGGGGTGGCCAACGAGCAGTACTTC. This codes for CASSVRGVANEQYF.

This clonotype was found once. This chain links TRBV7-3 with TRBJ2-1; D possibly matches TRBD1 or TRBD2 (5 bases each). The length of the CDR3 is 18 residues. V was shortened by 5 bases and J by 4 bases, with 24 bases between the two germline ends. Germline CDR1 and CDR2: SGHTA and FQGTGA. CDR3 loop: CASSTPGGRESRYNEQFF. The CDR3 DNA sequence: TGTGCCAGCAGCACTCCCGGAGGCAGGGAAAGTAGGTACAATGAGCAGTTCTTC.

About this clonotype itself: At one end, the junction sequence differs from germline, possibly due to a read error. The chain has TRBV12-3 or TRBV12-4 and TRBJ2-1, with TRBD1 matching 7 bases. This CDR3 region has 11 residues. The chain's CDR3 is CACRTGNEQFF. The CDR3 nucleotides are TGTGCCTGCAGGACAGGCAATGAGCAGTTCTTC.

This chain uses TRBV6-5 with TRBJ1-6, with D uncertain. Trimming removed 4 bases from V and 5 bases from J, with 12 bases in between. Germline CDR1 reads MNHEY; CDR2 reads SVGAGI. The CDR3 consists of 15 residues. The CDR3 coding sequence is TGTGCCAGCAGTTCAACGGTGGGGAATAATTCACCCCTCCACTTT. Residues: CASSSTVGNNSPLHF.

This clonotype was seen once. The chain employs TRBV19 and TRBJ2-1; D remains ambiguous. V dropped 2 bases and J dropped 4 bases, with 6 bases sitting between them. This CDR3 has 13 residues. Germline loops: CDR1 LNHDA, CDR2 SQIVND (reference sequence). This chain's CDR3 is CASSISQYNEQFF. CDR3 bases: TGTGCCAGTAGTATATCCCAGTACAATGAGCAGTTCTTC. The entire variable domain, with the rest obtained from reference TRBV19 and TRBJ2-1, is as follows: DGGITQSPKYLFRKEGQNVTLSCEQNLNHDAMYWYRQDPGQGLRLIYYSQIVNDFQKGDIAEGYSVSREKKESFPLTVTSAQKNPTAFYLCASSISQYNEQFFGPGTRLTVL.

The chain recombines TRBV4-1 with TRBJ1-1; TRBD1 aligns across 11 bases. Per the germline V gene, CDR1 is MGHRA and CDR2 is YSYEKL. After removal of 3 bases from V and 3 bases from J, the junction contained 3 bases not matched to a gene. This CDR3 region has 15 residues. The CDR3 DNA follows: TGCGCCAGCAGCCACCCGGGACAGGGGGACACTGAAGCTTTCTTT. It translates to CASSHPGQGDTEAFF.

V usage is TRBV20-1 and J usage is TRBJ1-6, with D possibly being TRBD1 (6 bases). Germline CDR1 and CDR2: DFQATT and SNEGSKA (reference sequence). The V and J ends lost 5 bases and 0 bases respectively, with 14 bases between them. This CDR3 contains 16 residues. The CDR3 bases are TGCAGTGCTCCGAACAGGGATAGCTCCTATAATTCACCCCTCCACTTT. As protein: CSAPNRDSSYNSPLHF.

The V gene is TRBV20-1, the J gene TRBJ2-7, with TRBD1 matching 9 bases. The CDR3 has 15 amino acids. CDR1 and CDR2 from the germline V gene are DFQATT and SNEGSKA (reference sequence). V gave up 1 base and J gave up 1 base; unmatched junction bases: 5. CDR3 coding DNA: TGCAGTGCTAGAGGCAGGACAGGGGCTTCCTACGAGCAGTACTTC. It specifies CSARGRTGASYEQYF.

V and J are TRBV9 and TRBJ2-4; 12 nucleotides line up with TRBD1. The trim removed 4 bases at V and 6 bases at J, leaving 5 bases unmatched. The germline V gene has CDR1 SGDLS and CDR2 YYNGEE. CDR3 size: 15 residues. This CDR3 is CASSYGTGGTNIQYF. DNA for the CDR3: TGTGCCAGCAGCTACGGGACAGGGGGCACAAACATTCAGTACTTC.

The V gene is TRBV3-1, the J gene TRBJ2-7, with 7 positions matching TRBD1. V was clipped by 2 bases and J by 2 bases; unmatched bases: 3. This CDR3 comprises 14 residues. CDR1 is LGHDT, CDR2 YNNKEL, per germline (reference sequence). The CDR3: CASSQSGQPYEQYF. The CDR3 nucleotides are TGTGCCAGCAGCCAATCGGGACAGCCCTACGAGCAGTACTTC.

This clonotype is a singleton in its sample. The CDR3: CASSRSWLNEKLFF. The CDR3 coding sequence is TGTGCCAGCAGCCGCTCTTGGCTTAATGAAAAACTGTTTTTT. V and J are TRBV7-6 and TRBJ1-4; D is undetermined. V shed 5 bases and J shed 4 bases, with 11 bases lying between them. This CDR3 region has 14 residues. In germline, CDR1 is SGHVS, CDR2 FNYEAQ.

J is TRBJ2-1 and V is TRBV5-1, with D possibly matching TRBD1 (6 bases). There are 13 residues in the CDR3. Germline loops: CDR1 SGHRS, CDR2 YFSETQ. Trimming left V 2 bases short and J 6 bases short, with 9 bases between. As DNA, the CDR3 is TGCGCCAGCAGCTTTACAGGGTCCAATGAGCAGTTCTTC. It codes for CASSFTGSNEQFF.

The genes are TRBV4-1 and TRBJ2-5; D is ambiguous. The CDR3 runs to 17 residues. Germline V CDR1 and CDR2: MGHRA, YSYEKL. The germline V and J ends were trimmed by 1 base and 2 bases, with 17 bases remaining between them. The CDR3 DNA reads TGCGCCAGCAGCCAAGGTACAGTCAATTATCCGCAAGAGACCCAGTACTTC. Translated, it gives CASSQGTVNYPQETQYF.

The genes are TRBV7-9 and TRBJ1-6; D perhaps matches TRBD1 (6 bases). The CDR3 has 16 amino acids. Germline CDR1 and CDR2: SEHNR and FQNEAQ (reference sequence). The V end lost 0 bases, the J end lost 4 bases, and 10 bases lay between the germline ends. CDR3 in DNA: TGTGCCAGCAGCTTAGCTGGGACACGGTATAATTCACCCCTCCACTTT. It yields the protein CASSLAGTRYNSPLHF.